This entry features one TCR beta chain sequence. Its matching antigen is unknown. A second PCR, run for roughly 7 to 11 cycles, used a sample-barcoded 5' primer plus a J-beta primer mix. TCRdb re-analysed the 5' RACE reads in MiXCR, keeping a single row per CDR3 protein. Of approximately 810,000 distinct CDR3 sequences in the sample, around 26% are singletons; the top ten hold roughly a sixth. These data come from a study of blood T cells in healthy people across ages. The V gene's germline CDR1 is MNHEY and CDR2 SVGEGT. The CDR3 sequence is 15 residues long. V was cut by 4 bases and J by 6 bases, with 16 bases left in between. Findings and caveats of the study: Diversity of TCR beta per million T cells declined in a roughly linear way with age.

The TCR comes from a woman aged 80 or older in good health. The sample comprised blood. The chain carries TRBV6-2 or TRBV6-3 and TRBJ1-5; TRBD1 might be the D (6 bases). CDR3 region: CASSSGGAGSQPQHF. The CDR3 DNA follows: TGTGCCAGCAGTTCCGGGGGGGCGGGGAGTCAGCCCCAGCATTTT.